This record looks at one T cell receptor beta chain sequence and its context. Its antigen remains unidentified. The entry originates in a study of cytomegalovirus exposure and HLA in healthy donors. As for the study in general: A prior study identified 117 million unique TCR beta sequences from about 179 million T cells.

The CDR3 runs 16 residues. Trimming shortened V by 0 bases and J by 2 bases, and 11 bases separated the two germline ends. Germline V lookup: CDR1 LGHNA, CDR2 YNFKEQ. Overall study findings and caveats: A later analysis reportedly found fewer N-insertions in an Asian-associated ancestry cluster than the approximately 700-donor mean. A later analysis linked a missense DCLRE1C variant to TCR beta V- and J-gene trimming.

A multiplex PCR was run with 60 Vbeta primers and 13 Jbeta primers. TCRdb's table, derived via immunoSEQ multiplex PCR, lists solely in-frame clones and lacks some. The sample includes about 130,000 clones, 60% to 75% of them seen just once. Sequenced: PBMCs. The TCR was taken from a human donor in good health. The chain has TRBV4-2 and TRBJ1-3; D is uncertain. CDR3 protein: CASSQDFRGAGNTIYF. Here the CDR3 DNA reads TGTGCCAGCAGCCAAGATTTCCGGGGAGCTGGAAACACCATATATTTT.